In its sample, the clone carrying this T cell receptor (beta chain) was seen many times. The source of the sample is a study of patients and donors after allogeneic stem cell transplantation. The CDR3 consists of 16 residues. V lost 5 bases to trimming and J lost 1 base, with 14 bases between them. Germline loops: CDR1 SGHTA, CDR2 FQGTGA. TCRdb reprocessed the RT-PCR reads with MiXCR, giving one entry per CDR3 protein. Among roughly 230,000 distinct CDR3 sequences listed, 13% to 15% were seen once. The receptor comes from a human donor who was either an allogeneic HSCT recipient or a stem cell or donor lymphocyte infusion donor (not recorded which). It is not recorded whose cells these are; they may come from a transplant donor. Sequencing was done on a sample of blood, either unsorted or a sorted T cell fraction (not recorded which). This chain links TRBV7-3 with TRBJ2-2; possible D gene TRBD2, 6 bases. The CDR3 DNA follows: TGTGCCAGCAGCCCCGCGCGGGGAGGGAACACCGGGGAGCTGTTTTTT. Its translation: CASSPARGGNTGELFF.